This TCR beta chain was profiled in a study of blood T cell repertoires in COVID-19. Original processing methods: Estimated nucleated cell counts came from reference gene primer amplification. The method was immunoSEQ multiplex PCR; TCRdb's version includes in-frame clones alone and lacks a portion of them. V and J calls and clone size follow that table, whereas D and trimming were derived from the DNA. The data contain about 200,000 clones, around three quarters of them singletons. The CDR3 sequence is 15 residues long. The V gene end was trimmed by 4 bases and the J gene end by 6 bases; junction bases not matched to a gene: 8. The germline gives CDR1 LNHDA, CDR2 SQIVND (reference sequence).

This receptor was taken from a woman in her sixties or seventies with acute or convalescent COVID-19. The chain has TRBV19 and TRBJ2-1; TRBD2 aligns across 8 bases. The sequenced material came from peripheral blood. CDR3 loop: CASSSLAGRLNEQFF. CDR3 nucleotides: TGTGCCAGTAGTAGTTTAGCGGGACGGCTCAATGAGCAGTTCTTC. Together with reference TRBV19 and TRBJ2-1, the CDR3 gives the full variable domain: DGGITQSPKYLFRKEGQNVTLSCEQNLNHDAMYWYRQDPGQGLRLIYYSQIVNDFQKGDIAEGYSVSREKKESFPLTVTSAQKNPTAFYLCASSSLAGRLNEQFFGPGTRLTVL.